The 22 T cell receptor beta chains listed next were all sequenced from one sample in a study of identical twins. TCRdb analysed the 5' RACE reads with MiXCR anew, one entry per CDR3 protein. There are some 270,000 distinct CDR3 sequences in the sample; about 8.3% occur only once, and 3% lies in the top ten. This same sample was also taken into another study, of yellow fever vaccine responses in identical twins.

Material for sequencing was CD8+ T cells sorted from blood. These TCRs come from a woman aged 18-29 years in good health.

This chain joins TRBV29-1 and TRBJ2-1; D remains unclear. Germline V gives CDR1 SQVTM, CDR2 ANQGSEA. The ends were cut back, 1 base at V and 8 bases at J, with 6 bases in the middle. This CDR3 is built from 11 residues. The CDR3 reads CSVEVMDEQFF. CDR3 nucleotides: TGCAGCGTTGAAGTCATGGATGAGCAGTTCTTC.

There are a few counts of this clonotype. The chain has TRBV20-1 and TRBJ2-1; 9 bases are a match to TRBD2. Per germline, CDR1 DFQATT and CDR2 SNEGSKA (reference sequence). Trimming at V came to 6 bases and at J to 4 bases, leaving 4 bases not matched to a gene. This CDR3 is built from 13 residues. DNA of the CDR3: TGCAGTGCCAGACTAGCGGAGTACAATGAGCAGTTCTTC. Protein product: CSARLAEYNEQFF.

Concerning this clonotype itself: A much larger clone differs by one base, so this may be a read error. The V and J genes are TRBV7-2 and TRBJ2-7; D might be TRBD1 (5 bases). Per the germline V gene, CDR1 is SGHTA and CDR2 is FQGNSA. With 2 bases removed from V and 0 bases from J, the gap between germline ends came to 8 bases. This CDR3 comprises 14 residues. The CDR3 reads CASSLWGSSYEQYF. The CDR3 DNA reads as TGTGCCAGCAGCTTATGGGGCAGCTCCTACGAGCAGTACTTC.

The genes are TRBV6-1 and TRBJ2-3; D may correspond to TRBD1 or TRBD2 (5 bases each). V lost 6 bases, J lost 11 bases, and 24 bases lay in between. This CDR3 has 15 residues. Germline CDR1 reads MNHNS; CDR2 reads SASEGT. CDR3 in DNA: TGTGCCAGCAGCAAGGGGCCGCCCGGGTATGAGGGGCAGTATTTT. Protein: CASSKGPPGYEGQYF.

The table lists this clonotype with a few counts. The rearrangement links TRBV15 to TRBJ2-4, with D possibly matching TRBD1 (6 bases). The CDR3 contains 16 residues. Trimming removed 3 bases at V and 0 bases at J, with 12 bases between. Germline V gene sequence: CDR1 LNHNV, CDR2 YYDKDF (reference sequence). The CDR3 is CATSSPWDIAKNIQYF. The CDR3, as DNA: TGTGCCACCAGCAGCCCCTGGGACATAGCCAAAAACATTCAGTACTTC.

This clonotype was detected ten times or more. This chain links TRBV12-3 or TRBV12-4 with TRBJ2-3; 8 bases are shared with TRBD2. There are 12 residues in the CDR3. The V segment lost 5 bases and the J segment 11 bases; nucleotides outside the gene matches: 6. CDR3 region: CASSPGGALQYF. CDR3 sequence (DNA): TGTGCCAGCAGTCCCGGGGGGGCTCTGCAGTATTTT.

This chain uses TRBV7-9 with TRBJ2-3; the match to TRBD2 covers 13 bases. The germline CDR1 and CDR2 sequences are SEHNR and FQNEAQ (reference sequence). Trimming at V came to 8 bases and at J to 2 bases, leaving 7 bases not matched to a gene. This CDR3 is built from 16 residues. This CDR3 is CASFQGLAGYTDTQYF. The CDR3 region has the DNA TGTGCCAGCTTCCAGGGACTAGCGGGATACACAGATACGCAGTATTTT.

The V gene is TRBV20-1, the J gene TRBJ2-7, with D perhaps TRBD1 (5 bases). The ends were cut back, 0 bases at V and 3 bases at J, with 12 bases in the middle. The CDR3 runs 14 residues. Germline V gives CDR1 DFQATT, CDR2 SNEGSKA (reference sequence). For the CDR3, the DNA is TGCAGTGCTAGAGATCTCGCAGGGATCTACGAGCAGTACTTC. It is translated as CSARDLAGIYEQYF.

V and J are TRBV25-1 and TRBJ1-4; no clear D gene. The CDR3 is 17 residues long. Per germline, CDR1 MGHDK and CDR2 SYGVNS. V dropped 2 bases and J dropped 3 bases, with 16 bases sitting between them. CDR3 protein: CASSEPRSGVANEKLFF. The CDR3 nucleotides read TGTGCCAGCAGTGAACCAAGGTCGGGCGTGGCTAATGAAAAACTGTTTTTT. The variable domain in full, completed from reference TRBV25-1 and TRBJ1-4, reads EADIYQTPRYLVIGTGKKITLECSQTMGHDKMYWYQQDPGMELHLIHYSYGVNSTEKGDLSSESTVSRIRTEHFPLTLESARPSHTSQYLCASSEPRSGVANEKLFFGSGTQLSVL.

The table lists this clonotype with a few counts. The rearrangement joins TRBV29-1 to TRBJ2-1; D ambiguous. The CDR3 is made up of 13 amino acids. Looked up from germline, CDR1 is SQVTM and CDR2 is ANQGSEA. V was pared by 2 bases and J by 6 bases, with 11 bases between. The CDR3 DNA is TGCAGCGTTGAATTTTATTCGTTCAATGAGCAGTTCTTC. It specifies CSVEFYSFNEQFF.

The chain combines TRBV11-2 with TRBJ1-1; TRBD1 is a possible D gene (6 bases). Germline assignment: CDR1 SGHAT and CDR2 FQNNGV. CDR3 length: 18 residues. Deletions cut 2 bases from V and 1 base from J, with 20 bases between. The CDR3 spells CASSLIQRFGQTNTEAFF. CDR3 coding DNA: TGTGCCAGCAGCTTAATTCAGAGGTTCGGACAGACGAACACTGAAGCTTTCTTT.

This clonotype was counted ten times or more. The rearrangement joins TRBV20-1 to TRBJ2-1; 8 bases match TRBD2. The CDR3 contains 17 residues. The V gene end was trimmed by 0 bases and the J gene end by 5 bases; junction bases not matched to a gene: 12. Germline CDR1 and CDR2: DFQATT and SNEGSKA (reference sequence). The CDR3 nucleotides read TGCAGTGCTAGAGATCCCCGGGGACTAGTGGCCGACAATGAGCAGTTCTTC. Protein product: CSARDPRGLVADNEQFF.

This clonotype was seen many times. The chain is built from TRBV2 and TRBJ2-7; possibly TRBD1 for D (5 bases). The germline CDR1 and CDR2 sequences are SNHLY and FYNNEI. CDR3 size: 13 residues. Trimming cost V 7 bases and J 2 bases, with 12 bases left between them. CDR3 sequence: CASNRQTPYEQYF. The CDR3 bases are TGTGCCAGCAACAGACAGACACCCTACGAGCAGTACTTC.

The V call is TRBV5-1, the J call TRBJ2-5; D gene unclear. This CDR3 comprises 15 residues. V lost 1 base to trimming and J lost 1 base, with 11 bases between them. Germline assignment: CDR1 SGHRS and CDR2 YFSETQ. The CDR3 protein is CASSLSRPLQETQYF. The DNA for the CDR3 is TGCGCCAGCAGCTTGAGCAGGCCCCTCCAAGAGACCCAGTACTTC.

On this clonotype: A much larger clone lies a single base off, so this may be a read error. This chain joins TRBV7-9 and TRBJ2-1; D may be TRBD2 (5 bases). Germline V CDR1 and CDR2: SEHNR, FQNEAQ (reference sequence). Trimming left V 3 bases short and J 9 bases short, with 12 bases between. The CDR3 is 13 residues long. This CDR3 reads CASSFSVTGEQFF. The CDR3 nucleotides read TGTGCCAGCAGCTTTAGCGTGACTGGTGAGCAGTTCTTC.

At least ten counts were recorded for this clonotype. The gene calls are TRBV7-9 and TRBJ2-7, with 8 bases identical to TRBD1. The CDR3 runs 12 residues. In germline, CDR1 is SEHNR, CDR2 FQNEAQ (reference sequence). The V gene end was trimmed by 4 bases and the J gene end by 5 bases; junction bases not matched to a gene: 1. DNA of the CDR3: TGTGCCAGCAGCTCAGGGGGCCACGAGCAGTACTTC. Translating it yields CASSSGGHEQYF.

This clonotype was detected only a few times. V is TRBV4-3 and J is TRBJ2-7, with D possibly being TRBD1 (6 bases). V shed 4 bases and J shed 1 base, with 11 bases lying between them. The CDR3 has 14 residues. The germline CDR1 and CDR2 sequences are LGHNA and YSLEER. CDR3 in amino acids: CASSPRRGSYEQYF. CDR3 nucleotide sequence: TGCGCCAGCAGCCCCCGTAGGGGGTCCTACGAGCAGTACTTC.

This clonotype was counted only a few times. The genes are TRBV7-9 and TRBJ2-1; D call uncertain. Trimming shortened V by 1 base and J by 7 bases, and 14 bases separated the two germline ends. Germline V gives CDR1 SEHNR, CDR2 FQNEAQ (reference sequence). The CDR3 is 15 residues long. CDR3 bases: TGTGCCAGCAGCTTAGGGGCGACATCCCCGAATGAGCAGTTCTTC. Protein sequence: CASSLGATSPNEQFF.

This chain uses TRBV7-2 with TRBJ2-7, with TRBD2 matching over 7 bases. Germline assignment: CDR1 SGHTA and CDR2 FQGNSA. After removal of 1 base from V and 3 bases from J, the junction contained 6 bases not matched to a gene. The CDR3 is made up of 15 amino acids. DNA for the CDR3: TGTGCCAGCAGCTTAGGGCTAGCGGACTTCTACGAGCAGTACTTC. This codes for CASSLGLADFYEQYF. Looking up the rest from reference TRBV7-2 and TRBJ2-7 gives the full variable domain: GAGVSQSPSNKVTEKGKDVELRCDPISGHTALYWYRQSLGQGLEFLIYFQGNSAPDKSGLPSDRFSAERTGGSVSTLTIQRTQQEDSAVYLCASSLGLADFYEQYFGPGTRLTVT.

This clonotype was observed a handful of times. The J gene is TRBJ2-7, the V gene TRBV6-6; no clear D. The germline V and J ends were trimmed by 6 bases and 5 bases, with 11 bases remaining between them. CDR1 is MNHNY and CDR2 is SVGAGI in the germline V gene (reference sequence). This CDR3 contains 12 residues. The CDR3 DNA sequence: TGTGCCAGCAGAAGAGATCTTAACGAGCAGTACTTC. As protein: CASRRDLNEQYF.

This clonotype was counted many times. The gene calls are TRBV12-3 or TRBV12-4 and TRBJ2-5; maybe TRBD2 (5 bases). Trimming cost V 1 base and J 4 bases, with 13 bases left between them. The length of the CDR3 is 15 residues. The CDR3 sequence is CASSLVAGQLETQYF. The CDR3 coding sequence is TGTGCCAGCAGTTTAGTTGCGGGCCAGTTAGAGACCCAGTACTTC.

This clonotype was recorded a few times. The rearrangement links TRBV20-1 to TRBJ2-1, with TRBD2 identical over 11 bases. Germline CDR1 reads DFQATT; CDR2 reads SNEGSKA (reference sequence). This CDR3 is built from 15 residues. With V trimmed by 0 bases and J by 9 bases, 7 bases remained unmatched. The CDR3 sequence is CSARDSGRARVEQFF. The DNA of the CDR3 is TGCAGTGCTAGAGATAGCGGGAGGGCCAGAGTTGAGCAGTTCTTC.